This entry features one T cell receptor (beta chain) sequence. Its antigen is as yet unknown. The PCR ran on 60 Vbeta and 13 Jbeta primers. Sequenced by immunoSEQ multiplex PCR; TCRdb stores in-frame clones only, minus some. Of 100,000 to 150,000 clones listed, under 80% are singletons. V shed 3 bases and J 9 bases; nucleotides not matched to a gene: 6. There are 15 residues in the CDR3. Germline loops: CDR1 SNHLY, CDR2 FYNNEI. The sample is drawn from a study of cytomegalovirus exposure and HLA in healthy donors. Findings of the study overall: Most TCR sequences proved rare, with some public TCRs found in many donors. TCR beta V- and J-gene trimming, according to a later analysis, was linked to a missense DCLRE1C variant.

The receptor's source is a woman in her sixties in good health and CMV-seropositive. Specimen: PBMCs. This chain joins TRBV2 and TRBJ2-1; 12 bases match TRBD2. The CDR3 nucleotides read TGTGCCAGCAGTGAGAAGGGACTAGCGGGTTCTGAGCAGTTCTTC. Translating it yields CASSEKGLAGSEQFF.